This TCR beta chain was recorded in a study of long-term antiretroviral therapy in people with HIV. The CDR3 consists of 11 residues. The V end lost 6 bases, the J end lost 5 bases, and 10 bases lay between the germline ends. CDR1 and CDR2 from the germline V gene are SQVTM and ANQGSEA. Concerning this clone itself: Its antigen is undetermined.

The assay, immunoSEQ v3.0, was run at survey level. Sequencing used immunoSEQ multiplex PCR; TCRdb keeps in-frame clones, though not all of them. This sample carries 8,500 to 14,000 clones, around 88% of them seen once, and the ten largest clones take around 21%. Study-level findings and limits: The study found that diversity rose after ART but stayed below transplant donor controls. HIV repertoires spanned tighter CDR3 length ranges than controls did.

The receptor was derived from a woman in her thirties or forties with HIV. The gene calls are TRBV29-1 and TRBJ1-2; unclear D gene. The source was unsorted PBMCs, collected 0.2 years before starting antiretroviral therapy. The CDR3 protein is CSVNRAYGYTF. Here the CDR3 DNA reads TGCAGCGTGAACAGAGCTTATGGCTACACCTTC.